This TCR beta chain was sequenced during a study of blood T cell repertoires in COVID-19. As for the study in general: Spain, Italy and the United States supplied samples that represented acute and convalescent COVID-19. In each case, the material was cDNA or gDNA derived from T cells, B-cell-depleted T cells, or PBMCs.

Germline CDR1 is MNHEY and CDR2 is SMNVEV (reference sequence). The J segment lost 1 base and the V segment lost 5 bases, leaving 14 bases of the junction unmatched. The CDR3 consists of 19 residues. Per the original data handling: By means of reference gene primer amplification, nucleated cell counts were estimated. Clones were sequenced by immunoSEQ multiplex PCR, and TCRdb holds only the in-frame ones, with some missing. That table gives V, J and clone size, and the DNA gave D and trimming. The repertoire consists of roughly 97,000 clones, with around 86% occurring once and the leading ten covering over 12%.

The V gene is TRBV27, the J gene TRBJ2-3; TRBD2 aligns across 11 bases. Sequencing used peripheral blood. This clonotype originated in a man aged 45-65 years with acute or convalescent COVID-19. The CDR3 region has the DNA TGTGCCAGCAGTACATCACTAGCGGGAGCCCGGAGCGGCACAGATACGCAGTATTTT. This gives the protein CASSTSLAGARSGTDTQYF.